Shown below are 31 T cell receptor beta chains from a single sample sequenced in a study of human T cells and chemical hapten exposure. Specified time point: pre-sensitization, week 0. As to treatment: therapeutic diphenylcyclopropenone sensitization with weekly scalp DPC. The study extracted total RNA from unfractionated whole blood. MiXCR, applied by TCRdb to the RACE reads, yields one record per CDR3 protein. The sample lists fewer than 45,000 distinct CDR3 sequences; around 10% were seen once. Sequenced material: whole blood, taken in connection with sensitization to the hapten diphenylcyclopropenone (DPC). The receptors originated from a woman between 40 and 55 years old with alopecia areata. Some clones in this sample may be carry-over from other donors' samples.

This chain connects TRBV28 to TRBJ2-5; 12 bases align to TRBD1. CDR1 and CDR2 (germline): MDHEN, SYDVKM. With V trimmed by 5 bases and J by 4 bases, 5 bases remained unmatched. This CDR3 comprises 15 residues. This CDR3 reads CASSIGTGGRETQYF. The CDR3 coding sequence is TGTGCCAGCAGTATAGGGACAGGGGGCAGAGAGACCCAGTACTTC.

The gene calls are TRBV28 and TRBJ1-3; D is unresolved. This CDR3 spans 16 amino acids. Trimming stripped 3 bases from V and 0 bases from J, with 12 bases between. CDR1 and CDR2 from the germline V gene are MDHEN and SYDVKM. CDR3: CASSFAQVASGNTIYF. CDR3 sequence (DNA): TGTGCCAGCAGTTTTGCGCAGGTAGCCTCTGGAAACACCATATATTTT.

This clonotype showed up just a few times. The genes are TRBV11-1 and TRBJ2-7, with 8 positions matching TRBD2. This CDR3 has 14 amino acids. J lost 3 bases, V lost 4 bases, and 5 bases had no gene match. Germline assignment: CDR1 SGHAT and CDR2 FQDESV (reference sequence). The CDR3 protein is CASSYGLAGYEQYF. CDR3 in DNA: TGTGCCAGCAGCTATGGACTAGCTGGCTACGAGCAGTACTTC.

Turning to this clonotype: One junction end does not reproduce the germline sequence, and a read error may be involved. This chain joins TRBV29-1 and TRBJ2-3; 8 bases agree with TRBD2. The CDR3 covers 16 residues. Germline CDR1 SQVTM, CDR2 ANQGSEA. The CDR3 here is CSVSTLLAESGNTLYF. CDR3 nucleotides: TGCAGCGTTTCCACCCTACTAGCGGAGAGTGGAAATACGCTGTATTTT.

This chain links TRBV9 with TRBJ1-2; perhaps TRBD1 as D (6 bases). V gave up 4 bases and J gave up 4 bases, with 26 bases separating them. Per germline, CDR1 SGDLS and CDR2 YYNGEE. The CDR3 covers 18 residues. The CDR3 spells CASSTTRGERTEGYGYTF. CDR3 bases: TGTGCCAGCAGCACCACCAGGGGTGAAAGGACAGAGGGCTATGGCTACACCTTC.

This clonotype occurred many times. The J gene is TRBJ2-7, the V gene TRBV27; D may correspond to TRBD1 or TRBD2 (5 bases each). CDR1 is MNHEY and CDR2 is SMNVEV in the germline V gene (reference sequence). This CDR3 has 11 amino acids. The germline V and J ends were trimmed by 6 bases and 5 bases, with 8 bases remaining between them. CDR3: CASRGVNEQYF. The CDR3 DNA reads TGTGCCAGCAGGGGGGTGAACGAGCAGTACTTC.

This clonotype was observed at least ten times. The CDR3 DNA sequence: TGCAGTGCTAGAGTCCCAGCGGGATCAGTCGATGAGCAGTTCTTC. Amino acids: CSARVPAGSVDEQFF. J is TRBJ2-1 and V is TRBV20-1; TRBD2 matches at 7 bases. Germline CDR1 reads DFQATT; CDR2 reads SNEGSKA (reference sequence). The CDR3 is made up of 15 amino acids. V was clipped by 1 base and J by 8 bases; unmatched bases: 11.

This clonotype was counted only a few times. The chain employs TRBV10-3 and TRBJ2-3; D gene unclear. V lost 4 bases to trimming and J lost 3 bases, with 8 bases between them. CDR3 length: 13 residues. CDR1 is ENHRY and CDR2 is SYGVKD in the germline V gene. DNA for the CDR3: TGTGCCATCAGTGGACCTGGGACAGATACGCAGTATTTT. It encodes CAISGPGTDTQYF.

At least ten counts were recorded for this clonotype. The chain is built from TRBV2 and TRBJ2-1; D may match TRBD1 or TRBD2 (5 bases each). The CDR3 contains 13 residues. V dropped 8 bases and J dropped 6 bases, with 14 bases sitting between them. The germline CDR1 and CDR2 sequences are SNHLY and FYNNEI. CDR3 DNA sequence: TGTGCCAGCGGGGGATTTTCCGGCAATGAGCAGTTCTTC. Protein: CASGGFSGNEQFF. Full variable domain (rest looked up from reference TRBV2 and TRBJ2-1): EPEVTQTPSHQVTQMGQEVILRCVPISNHLYFYWYRQILGQKVEFLVSFYNNEISEKSEIFDDQFSVERPDGSNFTLKIRSTKLEDSAMYFCASGGFSGNEQFFGPGTRLTVL.

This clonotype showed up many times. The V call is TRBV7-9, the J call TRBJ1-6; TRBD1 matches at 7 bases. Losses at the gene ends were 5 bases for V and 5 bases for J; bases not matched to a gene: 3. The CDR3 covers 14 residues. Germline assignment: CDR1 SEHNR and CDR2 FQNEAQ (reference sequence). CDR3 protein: CASSQGQNNSPLHF. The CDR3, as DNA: TGTGCCAGCAGCCAGGGACAGAATAATTCACCCCTCCACTTT.

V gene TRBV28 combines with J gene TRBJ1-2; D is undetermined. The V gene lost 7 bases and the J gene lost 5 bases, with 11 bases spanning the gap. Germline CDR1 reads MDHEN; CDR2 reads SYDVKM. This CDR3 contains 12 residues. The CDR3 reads CASTLQPYGYTF. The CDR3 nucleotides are TGTGCCAGCACCCTACAGCCGTATGGCTACACCTTC.

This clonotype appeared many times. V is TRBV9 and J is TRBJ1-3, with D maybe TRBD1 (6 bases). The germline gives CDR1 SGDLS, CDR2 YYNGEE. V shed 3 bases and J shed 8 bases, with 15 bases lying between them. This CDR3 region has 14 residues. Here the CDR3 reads CASSAGAWEDTIYF. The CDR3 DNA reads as TGTGCCAGCAGCGCAGGGGCGTGGGAGGACACCATATATTTT.

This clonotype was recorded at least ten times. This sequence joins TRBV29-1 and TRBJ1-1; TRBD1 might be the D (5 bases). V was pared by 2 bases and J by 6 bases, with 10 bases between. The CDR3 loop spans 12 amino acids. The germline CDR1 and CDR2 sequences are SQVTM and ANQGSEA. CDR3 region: CSVEQGGPEAFF. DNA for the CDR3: TGCAGCGTTGAACAGGGAGGCCCTGAAGCTTTCTTT.

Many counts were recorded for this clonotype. The CDR3 nucleotides are TGCGCCAGCAGTCAAGCCCCTCCCGGGACTAGCCCTCCGAGCTCCTACAATGAGCAGTTCTTC. This gives the protein CASSQAPPGTSPPSSYNEQFF. V is TRBV23-1 and J is TRBJ2-1; 9 nucleotides align to TRBD2. TRBV23-1 qualifies as an ORF whose function is uncertain. The CDR3 covers 21 residues. V was pared by 2 bases and J by 0 bases, with 17 bases of the junction left unmatched.

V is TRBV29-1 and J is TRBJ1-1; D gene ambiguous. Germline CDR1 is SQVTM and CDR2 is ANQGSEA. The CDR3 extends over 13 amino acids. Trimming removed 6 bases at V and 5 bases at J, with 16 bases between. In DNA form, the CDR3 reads TGCAGCGTCGCGTCAGAGGGCTGGACTGAAGCTTTCTTT. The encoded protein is CSVASEGWTEAFF.

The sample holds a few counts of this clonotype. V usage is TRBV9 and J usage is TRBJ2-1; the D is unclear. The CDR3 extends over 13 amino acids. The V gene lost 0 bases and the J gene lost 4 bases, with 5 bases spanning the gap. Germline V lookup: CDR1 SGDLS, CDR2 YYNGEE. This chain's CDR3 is CASSVDRYNEQFF. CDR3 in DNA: TGTGCCAGCAGCGTAGATCGGTACAATGAGCAGTTCTTC.

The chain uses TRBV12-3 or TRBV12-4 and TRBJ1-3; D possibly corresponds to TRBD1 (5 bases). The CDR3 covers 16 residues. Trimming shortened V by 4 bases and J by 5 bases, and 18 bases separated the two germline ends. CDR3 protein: CASSSHGRKGRNTIYF. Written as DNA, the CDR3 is TGTGCCAGCAGTTCCCACGGACGTAAGGGGAGAAACACCATATATTTT.

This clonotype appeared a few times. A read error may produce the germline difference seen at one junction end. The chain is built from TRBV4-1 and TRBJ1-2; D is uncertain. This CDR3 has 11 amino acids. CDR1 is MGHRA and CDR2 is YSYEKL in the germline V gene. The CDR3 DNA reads TGCGCCAGCAGCCCCAAAGCGGCCCCACCCTTC. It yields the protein CASSPKAAPPF.

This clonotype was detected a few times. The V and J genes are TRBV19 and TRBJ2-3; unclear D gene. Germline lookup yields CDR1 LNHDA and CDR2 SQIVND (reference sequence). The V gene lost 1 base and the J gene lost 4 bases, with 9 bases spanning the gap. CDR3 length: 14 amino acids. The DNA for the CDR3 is TGTGCCAGTAGTATAGGGGTCGGCGCAGATACGCAGTATTTT. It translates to CASSIGVGADTQYF. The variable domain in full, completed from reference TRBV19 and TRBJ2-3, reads DGGITQSPKYLFRKEGQNVTLSCEQNLNHDAMYWYRQDPGQGLRLIYYSQIVNDFQKGDIAEGYSVSREKKESFPLTVTSAQKNPTAFYLCASSIGVGADTQYFGPGTRLTVL.

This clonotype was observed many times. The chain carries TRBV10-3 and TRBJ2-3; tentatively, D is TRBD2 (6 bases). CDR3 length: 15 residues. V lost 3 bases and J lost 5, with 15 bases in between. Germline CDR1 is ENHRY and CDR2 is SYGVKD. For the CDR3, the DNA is TGTGCCATCAGTGACGGAGGACTATTGGGAGATACGCAGTATTTT. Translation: CAISDGGLLGDTQYF.

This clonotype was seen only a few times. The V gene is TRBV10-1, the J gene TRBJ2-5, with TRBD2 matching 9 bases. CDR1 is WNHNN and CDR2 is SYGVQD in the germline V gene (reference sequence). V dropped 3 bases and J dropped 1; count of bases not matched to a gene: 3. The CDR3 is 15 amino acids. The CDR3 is CASSEGAGGQETQYF. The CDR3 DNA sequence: TGCGCCAGCAGTGAAGGAGCGGGAGGCCAAGAGACCCAGTACTTC.

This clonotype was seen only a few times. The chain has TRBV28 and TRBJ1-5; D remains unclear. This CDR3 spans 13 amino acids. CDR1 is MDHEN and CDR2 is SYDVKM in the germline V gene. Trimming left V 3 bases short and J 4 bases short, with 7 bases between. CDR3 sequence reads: CASSFFGNQPQHF. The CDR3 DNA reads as TGTGCCAGCAGTTTTTTTGGGAATCAGCCCCAGCATTTT. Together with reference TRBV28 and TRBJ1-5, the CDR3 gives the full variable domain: DVKVTQSSRYLVKRTGEKVFLECVQDMDHENMFWYRQDPGLGLRLIYFSYDVKMKEKGDIPEGYSVSREKKERFSLILESASTNQTSMYLCASSFFGNQPQHFGDGTRLSIL.

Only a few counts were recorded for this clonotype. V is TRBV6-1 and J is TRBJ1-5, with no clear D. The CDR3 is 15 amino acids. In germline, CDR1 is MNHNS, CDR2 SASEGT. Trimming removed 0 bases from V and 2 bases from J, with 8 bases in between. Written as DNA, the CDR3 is TGTGCCAGCAGTGAAGCGAACGGGGGCAATCAGCCCCAGCATTTT. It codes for CASSEANGGNQPQHF.

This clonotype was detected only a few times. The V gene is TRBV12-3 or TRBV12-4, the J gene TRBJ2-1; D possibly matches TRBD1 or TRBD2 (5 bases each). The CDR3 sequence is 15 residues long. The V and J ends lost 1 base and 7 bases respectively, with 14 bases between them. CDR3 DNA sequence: TGTGCCAGCAGTTTAGAAGGGGCCCCGGGGAATGAGCAGTTCTTC. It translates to CASSLEGAPGNEQFF.

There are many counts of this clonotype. Here the CDR3 reads CSVERGLNTEAFF. In DNA, the CDR3 is TGCAGCGTTGAAAGGGGGCTGAACACTGAAGCTTTCTTT. This sequence joins TRBV29-1 and TRBJ1-1, with 7 bases that match TRBD1. The V segment lost 2 bases and the J segment 0 bases; nucleotides outside the gene matches: 0. The germline V gene encodes CDR1 SQVTM and CDR2 ANQGSEA. The CDR3 is made up of 13 amino acids.

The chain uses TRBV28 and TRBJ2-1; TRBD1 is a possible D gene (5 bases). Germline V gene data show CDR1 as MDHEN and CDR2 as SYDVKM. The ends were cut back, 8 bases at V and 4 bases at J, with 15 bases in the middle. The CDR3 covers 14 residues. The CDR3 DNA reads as TGTGCCAGCGGCTCAGGGTTAAGGTACAATGAGCAGTTCTTC. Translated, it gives CASGSGLRYNEQFF.

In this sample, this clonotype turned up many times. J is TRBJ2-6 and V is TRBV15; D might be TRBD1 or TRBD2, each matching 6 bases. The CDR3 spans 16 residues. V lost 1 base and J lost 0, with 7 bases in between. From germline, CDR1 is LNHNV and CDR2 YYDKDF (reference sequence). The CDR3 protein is CATSRGGASGANVLTF. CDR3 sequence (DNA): TGTGCCACCAGCAGAGGGGGGGCCTCTGGGGCCAACGTCCTGACTTTC.

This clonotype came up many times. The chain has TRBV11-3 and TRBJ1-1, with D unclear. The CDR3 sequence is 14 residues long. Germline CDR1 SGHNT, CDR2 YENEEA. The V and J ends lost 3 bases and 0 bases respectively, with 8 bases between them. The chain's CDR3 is CASSFSGMNTEAFF. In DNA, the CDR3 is TGTGCCAGCAGCTTCTCCGGAATGAACACTGAAGCTTTCTTT.

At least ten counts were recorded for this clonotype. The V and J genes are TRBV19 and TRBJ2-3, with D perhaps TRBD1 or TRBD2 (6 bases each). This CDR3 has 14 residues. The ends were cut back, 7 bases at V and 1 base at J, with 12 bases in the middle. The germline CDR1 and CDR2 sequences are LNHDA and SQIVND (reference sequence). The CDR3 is CASKEGGGTDTQYF. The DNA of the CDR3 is TGTGCCAGTAAGGAGGGGGGCGGCACAGATACGCAGTATTTT.

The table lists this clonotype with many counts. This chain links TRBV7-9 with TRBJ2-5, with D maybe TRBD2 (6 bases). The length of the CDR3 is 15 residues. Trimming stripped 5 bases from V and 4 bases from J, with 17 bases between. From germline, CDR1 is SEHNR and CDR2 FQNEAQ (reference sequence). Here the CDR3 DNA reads TGTGCCAGCAGCCCCAGATCCCCCGGGGGAGAGACCCAGTACTTC. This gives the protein CASSPRSPGGETQYF.

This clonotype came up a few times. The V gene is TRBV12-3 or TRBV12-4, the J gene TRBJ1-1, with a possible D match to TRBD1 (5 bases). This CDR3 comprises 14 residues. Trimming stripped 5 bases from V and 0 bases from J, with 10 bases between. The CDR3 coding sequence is TGTGCCAGCAGTCCTATGGGGGTGAACACTGAAGCTTTCTTT. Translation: CASSPMGVNTEAFF.